This TCR beta chain was captured by sequencing in a study of somatic mutations in cytotoxic T cells in rheumatoid arthritis. About the study: Flow sorting of some V beta antibody-stained T cells reached nearly 100% purity, with V beta1+ cells also TCRB-sequenced.

In the original workflow: Seldom did patient CD8+ clones exceeding 1% match published virus-specific TCRB sequences. Clones were sequenced by immunoSEQ multiplex PCR, and TCRdb holds only the in-frame ones, with some missing. From that table come the V and J calls and clone size; the DNA was used to work out D and trimming. The sample carries about 10,000 clones, approximately 91% recorded once. V was pared by 1 base and J by 8 bases, with 7 bases of the junction left unmatched. The CDR3 contains 15 residues. Germline CDR1 and CDR2: SGHTS and YDEGEE. Overall study results and limits: Antigenic targets recognized by the expanded CD8+ clones remained undetermined. TRBV07's slight underrepresentation, observed in rheumatoid arthritis patients, lacked adjustment for multiple comparisons.

Only one count was recorded for this clone. Its target is unknown. The chain recombines TRBV5-8 with TRBJ2-4; 9 bases align to TRBD2. The source is a woman aged 18-35 years with rheumatoid arthritis. The specimen sequenced was CD4+ T cells sorted from blood. The CDR3 is CASSLMREGLYIQYF. The CDR3 DNA follows: TGTGCCAGCAGCTTGATGCGGGAGGGCCTGTACATTCAGTACTTC.